This T cell receptor beta chain emerged from a study of T cell changes during pregnancy in multiple sclerosis. This CDR3 has 14 residues. Germline V lookup: CDR1 SGHRS, CDR2 YFSETQ. The V end lost 3 bases, the J end lost 2 bases, and 9 bases lay between the germline ends. This table comes from immunoSEQ multiplex PCR, and its TCRdb copy is limited to in-frame clones, with some not included. This table has just under 65,000 clones, 91% appearing once. The rearrangement links TRBV5-1 to TRBJ2-1, with D possibly being TRBD2 (6 bases). The specimen was peripheral blood, collected in the third trimester of pregnancy. The receptor comes from a female donor in good health, enrolled as a control in a pregnancy study. The CDR3 DNA is TGCGCCAGCAGCTACCGGACTACCTACAATGAGCAGTTCTTC. Translated: CASSYRTTYNEQFF.